This note documents a single T cell receptor beta chain sequence. What antigen it recognizes has not been identified. Base qualities are not provided; no much larger clone lies one nucleotide away. The protocol used for the library was multiplex PCR. Data came from an Illumina HiSeq 4000. TCR beta libraries were built with iRepertoire HTBI primers and Arm-PCR amplification of CDR3 regions. PCR products were gel purified before sequencing. In the authors' own workflow: Across samples, 60 to 70 TRBV and roughly 15 TRBJ segments were identified and used for gene usage analysis of CDR3 amino acid clonotypes. COPE and FqMerger were used to merge the filtered high-quality paired reads into contigs. BLAST was used to align contigs to IMGT TRBV, TRBD and TRBJ reference genes, with CDR3 defined following IMGT. Any clonotype with a frequency above 0.1% was classified as a highly expanded clone. Shannon entropy was used to measure repertoire diversity, and the Gini coefficient was used to measure V-J evenness. A clonotype was considered public if more than one individual shared it. Starting from the raw public reads, TCRdb applied fastp trimming at Q25, assembled clones with MiXCR and retained in-frame beta chains. Each entry merges the rows of one CDR3 protein and shows their most common DNA and genes. Here the V and J calls rest on TCRdb's processing, not on the authors' analysis. For this sample there are about 440,000 distinct CDR3 sequences; about 15% appear just once. The ten largest clones capture around 17% of the sample.

According to the study, the label for this sample's time point signals: newly diagnosed GD, antithyroid drugs for less than 3 months. RNA was extracted from PBMCs in TRIzol for both TCR sequencing and RNA sequencing. Graves' disease was diagnosed according to American Thyroid Association guidelines. Recruitment of patients was carried out at an endocrinology department in Xi'an, China. From each patient, approximately 10 milliliters of peripheral blood was collected into an EDTA anticoagulant tube. Ficoll Paque Plus density gradient separation was used to isolate PBMCs, and no further T cell sorting was performed. An Agilent 2100 Bioanalyzer and agarose gel were used to check RNA quality, while a NanoDrop 2000 measured RNA concentration. Ends trimmed: V by 5 bases, J by 6 bases; bases unmatched to a gene: 8. The germline V gene provides CDR1 SGHVS and CDR2 FQNEAQ. The CDR3 has 15 amino acids, counting the end cysteine and phenylalanine. The CDR3 DNA has 45 bases and is translated from base 1.

These data originate in a study of regulatory T cells in long-lasting Graves disease (dated by TCRdb to about 2021). At the level of the whole study: Patients with newly diagnosed Graves' disease had been on antithyroid drugs for under 3 months. The study was conducted in China and was registered as a clinical trial. Persistent Graves' disease patients were compared with newly diagnosed Graves' disease patients by peripheral blood TCR sequencing and RNA sequencing. A total of about 35 samples underwent TCR sequencing: some 13 from persistent and roughly 20 from newly diagnosed Graves' disease patients.

General conclusions and limits of the study: Compared with newly diagnosed patients, persistent Graves' disease patients had lower TCR Shannon entropy and fewer highly expanded clones, which suggests clonal expansion. The authors noted that the small sample size was a limitation that may lower accuracy. Sequencing and analysis were restricted to the TCR beta chain. Peripheral blood alone was examined, since thyroid tissue, which constituted the primary lesion, could not be accessed. TRBV28, TRBJ1-2 and TRBJ2-5 were preferentially used in persistent disease, while TRBV20-1 and TRBJ2-1 were favored in newly diagnosed disease. More public clonotypes were shared among persistent patients (roughly 3,000) than among newly diagnosed patients (roughly 1,000).

These same records also appear under a second study, on T cells in Graves' hyperthyroidism and ophthalmopathy. Per the second study: Stable Graves' hyperthyroidism was defined as no progression to ophthalmopathy during 18 months of follow-up. The hyperthyroidism patients were between 18 and 65 years old and newly diagnosed, with a disease duration of less than 2 months. Exclusion was applied to patients with uncontrolled infections, other autoimmune diseases, pregnancy or lactation. Diagnoses were based on clinical symptoms, serum thyroxine and TRAb, thyroid ultrasound and orbital computed tomography. The first round of RT-PCR for the TCR CDR3 was performed with the HTBI primer set and the Qiagen OneStep RT-PCR kit. Most expanded thyroid clonotypes (frequency above 0.001) were also detected in blood, suggesting blood repertoires may reflect thyroid immune responses. In cross-validation, a model built on a 13 V-J signature told ophthalmopathy apart from stable hyperthyroidism with roughly 87% sensitivity and around 81% specificity, and in testing the same model reached 80%/75%. In validation, the model predicted progression to ophthalmopathy with over 65% sensitivity and 72% to 85% specificity, a median of 6.5 months before onset. TCR V-J signatures able to tell the groups apart were searched for in a discovery cohort of some 100 patients, of whom 43 had Graves' ophthalmopathy and about 60 had stable Graves' hyperthyroidism. Prospective prediction of ophthalmopathy was tested in an independent validation cohort of 18 to 20 hyperthyroidism patients and approximately 17 patients who later progressed to ophthalmopathy. The roughly 100 discovery patients were randomly split 7:3 into training and test sets. In about 6 Graves' hyperthyroidism patients, the study also compared T-cell repertoires from thyroid tissue with T-cell repertoires from blood. After sampling, hyperthyroidism patients received methimazole starting at 30 mg daily, and ophthalmopathy patients received high-dose intravenous methylprednisolone. Libraries were constructed in a second round of multiplex PCR, after which size selection and purification were performed. Sequencing of the libraries was done on an Illumina HiSeq2000 using paired-end 100 bp reads. SOAPnuke was used to process the raw data, removing reads that contained adapters or uncalled bases, had a mean Phred below 15, or lacked an exact match to the constant primer or identifier. High-quality paired reads were merged using COPE v1.2.5, and each unique nucleotide sequence was defined as a clonotype. Clonotypes were aligned to IMGT TRBV, TRBD and TRBJ reference segments using MiTCR v1.1. The analysis included only V-J combinations with a frequency above 0.0001, which together covered 98% to 99.2% of the repertoires. The TCS score was defined as F50 (clonal expansion) divided by E x V (chaos), with BLOSUM62-based TCRdist calculated between CDR3 peptides within each V-J. Welch's t-statistics and random forest reduced roughly 530 V-J features to 10 to 15, which were used in a naive Bayes classifier (R e1071). Sample size was not statistically predetermined, and blinding of investigators to group allocation was not performed. According to the paper, TCR Vbeta CDR3 sequencing was carried out on about 140 peripheral blood samples, which came from around 43 ophthalmopathy, some 73 hyperthyroidism and roughly 17 progressor patients.

The specimen was peripheral blood mononuclear cells (PBMCs), collected at new diagnosis, from a patient treated with antithyroid drugs. The sequence is built from TRBV7-8 and TRBJ2-7; 12 of the junction bases match TRBD2. This clonotype originated in a woman aged 30 to 39 with Graves disease. Donor details come from another sample of the same person, matched by shared clones. Read as DNA, the sequence is TGTGCCAGCAGCCCCAGACTAGCGGGAGTCGGCGAGCAGTACTTC. Translation gives CASSPRLAGVGEQYF.